This TCR beta chain was sequenced for a study of long-term antiretroviral therapy in people with HIV. Looking at the study overall: The earliest samples came about a decade before the 2015 immediate-ART recommendation.

Worth noting for this clone: Its antigen remains unidentified.

In each sample, roughly 0.95-10 million cryopreserved PBMC were present before DNA extraction. Version v3.0 of the immunoSEQ assay was performed at survey level. The assay was immunoSEQ multiplex PCR, and TCRdb's table has in-frame clones only and misses some. The profile covers about 37,000 clones, with around 83% appearing a single time and 6.2% taken by the ten largest. Study-level points and caveats: All time points showed a repertoire dominated by clones expanded before ART.

The sample in question was unsorted PBMCs, obtained 1 year after starting antiretroviral therapy. This clonotype originated in a man between 18 and 29 years old with HIV.

CDR3 loop: CASSYSGLRGGYEQYF. CDR3 sequence (DNA): TGTGCCAGCAGTTACTCGGGGTTACGTGGGGGCTACGAGCAGTACTTC. V and J are TRBV6-5 and TRBJ2-7; D assignment may be TRBD1 or TRBD2 (5 bases each). CDR3 length: 16 amino acids. CDR1 is MNHEY, CDR2 SVGAGI, per germline. Trimming pared 0 bases from V and 3 bases from J, leaving 15 bases between.